This record concerns one T cell receptor (beta chain) sequence. In the original workflow: By means of reference gene primer amplification, nucleated cell counts were estimated. Produced via immunoSEQ multiplex PCR; TCRdb's table is partial and in-frame only. V, J and clone size are taken as reported in that table, and D and trimming were inferred from the DNA itself. The profile covers a few hundred thousand clones, with approximately 83% appearing a single time and 3% to 4.5% taken by the ten largest. This specimen belongs to a study of blood T cell repertoires in COVID-19. As for the study in general: T cells, B-cell-depleted T cells, or PBMCs supplied cDNA or gDNA.

CDR1 is MNHEY and CDR2 is SMNVEV in the germline V gene (reference sequence). There are 17 residues in the CDR3. The J segment lost 2 bases and the V segment lost 5 bases, leaving 11 bases of the junction unmatched. The sequencing sample was made of PBMCs or T cells enriched from blood (not recorded which). The source is a woman aged 40 to 50 with acute COVID-19. This chain connects TRBV27 to TRBJ2-7, with 11 bases identical to TRBD1. CDR3 coding DNA: TGTGCCAGCAGTCTAGTCTCCCTGGGACAGGGGGCCTACGAGCAGTACTTC. Amino acid sequence: CASSLVSLGQGAYEQYF.